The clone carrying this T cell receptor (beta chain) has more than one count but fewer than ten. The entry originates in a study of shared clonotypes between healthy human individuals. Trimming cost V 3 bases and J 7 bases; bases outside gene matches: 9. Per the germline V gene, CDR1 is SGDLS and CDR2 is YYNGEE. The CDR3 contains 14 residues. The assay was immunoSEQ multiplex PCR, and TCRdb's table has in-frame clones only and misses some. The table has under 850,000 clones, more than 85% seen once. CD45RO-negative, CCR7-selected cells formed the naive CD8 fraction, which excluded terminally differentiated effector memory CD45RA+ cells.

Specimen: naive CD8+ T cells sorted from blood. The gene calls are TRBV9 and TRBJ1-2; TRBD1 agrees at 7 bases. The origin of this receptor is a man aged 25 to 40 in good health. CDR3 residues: CASSEGTEARGYTF. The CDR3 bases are TGTGCCAGCAGCGAAGGGACAGAAGCTCGTGGCTACACCTTC.